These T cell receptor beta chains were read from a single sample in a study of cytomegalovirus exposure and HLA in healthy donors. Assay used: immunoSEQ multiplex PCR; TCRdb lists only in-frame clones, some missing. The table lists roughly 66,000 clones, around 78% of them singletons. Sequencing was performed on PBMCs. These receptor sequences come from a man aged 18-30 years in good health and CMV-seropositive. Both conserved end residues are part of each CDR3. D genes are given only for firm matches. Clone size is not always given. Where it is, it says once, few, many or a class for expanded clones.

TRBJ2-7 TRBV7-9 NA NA CASSPIQGLYEQYF TGTGCCAGCAGCCCTATACAGGGTTTGTACGAGCAGTACTTC
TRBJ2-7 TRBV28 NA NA CASSLSHQTYEQYF TGTGCCAGCAGTTTGTCACACCAAACCTACGAGCAGTACTTC
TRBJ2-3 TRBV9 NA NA CASSLGRDTQYF TGTGCCAGCAGCCTAGGGAGAGATACGCAGTATTTT
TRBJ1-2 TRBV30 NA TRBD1 CAWSFGTGYGYTF TGTGCCTGGAGTTTCGGGACAGGCTATGGCTACACCTTC
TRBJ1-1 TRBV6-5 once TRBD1 CASSPDRARAFF TGTGCCAGCAGCCCCGACAGGGCACGAGCTTTCTTT
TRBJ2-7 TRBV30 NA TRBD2 CAWTPGTRNEQYF TGTGCCTGGACTCCCGGGACTAGGAACGAGCAGTACTTC
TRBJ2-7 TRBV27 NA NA CASSSPLSYEQYF TGTGCCAGCAGCTCACCCCTATCCTACGAGCAGTACTTC
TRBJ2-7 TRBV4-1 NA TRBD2 CASRAAGGPYNEQYF TGCGCCAGCAGGGCAGCGGGAGGGCCTTACAACGAGCAGTACTTC
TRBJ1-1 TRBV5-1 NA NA CASSPSRDIGWNTEAFF TGCGCCAGCAGCCCGTCCCGGGACATAGGGTGGAACACTGAAGCTTTCTTT
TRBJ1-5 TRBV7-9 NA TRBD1 CASSWTGGNQPQHF TGTGCCAGCAGTTGGACAGGGGGCAACCAGCCCCAGCATTTT
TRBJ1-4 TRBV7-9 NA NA CASSLIRATNEKLFF TGTGCCAGCAGCTTAATACGGGCAACTAATGAAAAACTGTTTTTT